These 9 T cell receptor beta chains were all obtained from the same sample, sequenced in a study of regulatory T cells in long-lasting Graves disease. Library construction for TCR beta used iRepertoire HTBI primers and Arm-PCR of CDR3 regions. TCRdb reanalysed the multiplex PCR reads using MiXCR and keeps one entry per CDR3 protein. The repertoire consists of more than 350,000 distinct CDR3 sequences, with approximately 22% occurring once and the leading ten covering roughly an eighth. Specified time point: persistent/refractory GD, antithyroid drugs over 5 years with positive TRAb. PBMC RNA was the source of the TCR library. Source: peripheral blood mononuclear cells (PBMCs), taken when the disease was refractory, from a patient treated with antithyroid drugs. All receptors come from a female donor with Graves disease.

In this sample, this clonotype turned up a few times. The junction differs from germline at one of its ends, possibly a read error. The CDR3 bases are TGTGCTAGCAAAGCGGACGGAGACTACGGGCAGTACTTC. Translating gives CASKADGDYGQYF. V and J are TRBV12-5 and TRBJ2-7; possible D gene TRBD2, 5 bases. CDR3 length: 13 amino acids. Germline CDR1 reads LGHNT; CDR2 reads FRNRAP.

This clonotype was counted only a few times. The chain employs TRBV20-1 and TRBJ2-5, with 7 bases aligning to TRBD2. J was trimmed by 2 bases and V by 4 bases; bases with no gene match: 13. The V gene's germline CDR1 is DFQATT and CDR2 SNEGSKA (reference sequence). This CDR3 contains 16 residues. The CDR3 sequence: CSAIGVAGDEQETQYF. The CDR3 region has the DNA TGCAGTGCTATCGGAGTGGCGGGAGATGAACAAGAGACCCAGTACTTC.

This clonotype was observed a few times. The V gene is TRBV10-3, the J gene TRBJ2-2; D is uncertain. Germline assignment: CDR1 ENHRY and CDR2 SYGVKD. Trimming took 2 bases from V and 4 from J, leaving 14 bases between them. The CDR3 loop spans 16 amino acids. In DNA form, the CDR3 reads TGTGCCATCAGTGAGAAATCAACCGTGGCCACCGGGGAGCTGTTTTTT. This encodes CAISEKSTVATGELFF.

This clonotype was seen only a few times. The gene calls are TRBV6-1 and TRBJ2-2; 8 nucleotides agree with TRBD2. Per germline, CDR1 MNHNS and CDR2 SASEGT. The J segment lost 3 bases and the V segment lost 7 bases, leaving 10 bases of the junction unmatched. The CDR3 loop spans 16 amino acids. The chain's CDR3 is CASTEERERDTGELFF. For the CDR3, the DNA is TGTGCCAGCACCGAAGAGCGGGAGAGGGACACCGGGGAGCTGTTTTTT.

The rearrangement uses TRBV7-6 and TRBJ2-7; D is unclear. CDR3 length equals 13 residues. V was shortened by 4 bases and J by 5 bases, with 12 bases between the two germline ends. Germline CDR1 reads SGHVS; CDR2 reads FNYEAQ. The CDR3 sequence is CASSSSLSDEQYF. The CDR3 region has the DNA TGTGCCAGCAGCTCCTCTCTTTCGGACGAGCAGTACTTC.

This clonotype was recorded at least ten times. The chain combines TRBV28 with TRBJ1-5; D gene uncertain. The germline V gene has CDR1 MDHEN and CDR2 SYDVKM. This CDR3 comprises 13 residues. The V and J ends lost 8 bases and 7 bases respectively, with 15 bases between them. The CDR3 reads CASYNSGRQPQHF. DNA of the CDR3: TGTGCCAGCTATAACAGTGGTCGACAGCCCCAGCATTTT.

In its sample, this clonotype was seen many times. The rearrangement uses TRBV15 and TRBJ2-7; D might be TRBD1 or TRBD2, each matching 5 bases. Germline-derived CDR1 and CDR2 are LNHNV and YYDKDF (reference sequence). The V end lost 5 bases, the J end lost 2 bases, and 10 bases lay between the germline ends. CDR3 size: 13 residues. In DNA form, the CDR3 reads TGTGCCACCAGCCGGGACCTTACCTACGAGCAGTACTTC. Translating gives CATSRDLTYEQYF.

This clonotype was counted ten times or more. This rearrangement joins TRBV2 to TRBJ2-4, with D possibly being TRBD1 (6 bases). This CDR3 is built from 15 residues. Looked up from germline, CDR1 is SNHLY and CDR2 is FYNNEI. Between the trimmed V and J ends, which lost 6 bases and 0 bases, there was a span of 12 bases. The CDR3 DNA follows: TGTGCCAGCAGATACAGGGAACTAGCCAAAAACATTCAGTACTTC. Protein sequence: CASRYRELAKNIQYF.

The chain uses TRBV9 and TRBJ1-2; 7 nucleotides match TRBD1. This CDR3 has 15 residues. Germline V lookup: CDR1 SGDLS, CDR2 YYNGEE. V was clipped by 3 bases and J by 5 bases; unmatched bases: 10. CDR3 region: CASSAGTDTRYGYTF. CDR3 nucleotides: TGTGCCAGCAGCGCGGGGACAGATACTCGGTATGGCTACACCTTC.